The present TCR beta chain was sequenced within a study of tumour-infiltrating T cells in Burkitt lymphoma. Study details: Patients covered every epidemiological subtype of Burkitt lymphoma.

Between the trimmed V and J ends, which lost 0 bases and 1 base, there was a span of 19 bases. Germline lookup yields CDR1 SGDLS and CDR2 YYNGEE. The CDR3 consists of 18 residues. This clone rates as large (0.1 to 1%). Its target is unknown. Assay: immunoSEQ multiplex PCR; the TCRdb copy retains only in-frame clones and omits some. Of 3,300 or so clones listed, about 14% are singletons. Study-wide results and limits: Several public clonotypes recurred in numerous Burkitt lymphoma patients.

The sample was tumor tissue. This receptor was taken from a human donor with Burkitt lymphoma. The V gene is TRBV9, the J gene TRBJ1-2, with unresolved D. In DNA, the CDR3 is TGTGCCAGCAGCGTAGTGACGGACCTTACGACCCTTAACTATGGCTACACCTTC. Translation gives CASSVVTDLTTLNYGYTF.